The 25 T cell receptor beta chains below come from one sample, sequenced in a study of shared clonotypes between healthy human individuals. Cells designated naive CD8 were CD45RO-negative and were positively selected for CCR7, with terminally differentiated effector memory CD45RA+ cells excluded. Method: immunoSEQ multiplex PCR; TCRdb's copy keeps in-frame clones and lacks some. The sample carries about 2 million clones, approximately 94% recorded once. The material sequenced was naive CD8+ T cells sorted from blood. Receptors originate from a man between 18 and 29 years old in good health.

This clone was observed a single time. The rearrangement links TRBV19 to TRBJ2-7; tentative D call: TRBD2 (6 bases). CDR3 length equals 15 residues. CDR1 is LNHDA, CDR2 SQIVND, per germline (reference sequence). The ends were cut back, 1 base at V and 5 bases at J, with 15 bases in the middle. The CDR3 DNA sequence: TGTGCCAGTAGTATAGCCCTGTGGGGGGAAGACGAGCAGTACTTC. Translation: CASSIALWGEDEQYF.

J is TRBJ2-1 and V is TRBV30, with 11 bases fitting TRBD2. CDR3 size: 13 residues. Trimming cost V 0 bases and J 10 bases; bases outside gene matches: 2. Germline V gene lookup returns CDR1 GTSNPN and CDR2 SVGIG (reference sequence). CDR3 sequence (DNA): TGTGCCTGGAGTGTACTAGCGGGGGTGGAGCAGTTCTTC. Its translation is CAWSVLAGVEQFF. The full variable domain, completed using reference TRBV30 and TRBJ2-1, is SQTIHQWPATLVQPVGSPLSLECTVEGTSNPNLYWYRQAAGRGLQLLFYSVGIGQISSEVPQNLSASRPQDRQFILSSKKLLLSDSGFYLCAWSVLAGVEQFFGPGTRLTVL.

The CDR3, as DNA: TGTGCCATCAGGGAAACTAGCGGGGGGCCGTACAATGAGCAGTTCTTC. This sequence encodes CAIRETSGGPYNEQFF. This sequence joins TRBV10-3 and TRBJ2-1; 12 nucleotides agree with TRBD2. J was trimmed by 4 bases and V by 6 bases; bases with no gene match: 7. The CDR3 extends over 16 amino acids. In germline, CDR1 is ENHRY, CDR2 SYGVKD.

This chain links TRBV6-5 with TRBJ2-5; 9 nucleotides match TRBD1. V lost 4 bases to trimming and J lost 3 bases; unmatched junction nucleotides: 6. The CDR3 spans 15 residues. The germline V gene has CDR1 MNHEY and CDR2 SVGAGI. The CDR3 protein is CASSSTGGSKETQYF. The CDR3 nucleotides are TGTGCCAGCAGTTCCACAGGGGGCTCTAAAGAGACCCAGTACTTC.

V and J are TRBV30 and TRBJ2-7, with D maybe TRBD1 (6 bases). The germline gives CDR1 GTSNPN, CDR2 SVGIG (reference sequence). This CDR3 has 14 residues. V was shortened by 0 bases and J by 0 bases, with 9 bases between the two germline ends. CDR3 loop: CAWSVKDSSYEQYF. The CDR3 coding sequence is TGTGCCTGGAGTGTCAAGGACAGCTCCTACGAGCAGTACTTC.

About this clone: This sample also contains other DNA sequences that code for the same CDR3. The J gene is TRBJ1-2, the V gene TRBV29-1; TRBD1 is a possible D gene (6 bases). Germline V gene lookup returns CDR1 SQVTM and CDR2 ANQGSEA. Trimming removed 5 bases at V and 0 bases at J, with 10 bases between. CDR3 length: 13 amino acids. CDR3 region: CSVLTGSNYGYTF. CDR3 DNA: TGCAGCGTTCTGACAGGATCTAACTATGGCTACACCTTC. The variable domain in full, completed from reference TRBV29-1 and TRBJ1-2, reads SAVISQKPSRDICQRGTSLTIQCQVDSQVTMMFWYRQQPGQSLTLIATANQGSEATYESGFVIDKFPISRPNLTFSTLTVSNMSPEDSSIYLCSVLTGSNYGYTFGSGTRLTVV.

The chain is built from TRBV7-6 and TRBJ1-2; TRBD1 agrees at 9 bases. From germline, CDR1 is SGHVS and CDR2 FNYEAQ. V dropped 3 bases and J dropped 4; count of bases not matched to a gene: 6. CDR3 length: 15 residues. The CDR3 region is CASSLGQGSGYGYTF. The CDR3 DNA follows: TGTGCCAGCAGCTTGGGACAGGGAAGTGGCTATGGCTACACCTTC.

This clone was counted once. This CDR3 is CASSDPGQVADTQYF. DNA for the CDR3: TGCGCCAGCAGTGATCCGGGACAGGTTGCAGATACGCAGTATTTT. The genes are TRBV10-1 and TRBJ2-3, with 8 positions matching TRBD1. The CDR3 runs to 15 residues. Per the germline V gene, CDR1 is WNHNN and CDR2 is SYGVQD (reference sequence). V lost 3 bases, J lost 4 bases, and 6 bases stayed unmatched.

The chain joins TRBV9 to TRBJ2-7, with 10 nucleotides matching TRBD2. Trimming took 0 bases from V and 3 from J; bases not matched to a gene: 3. CDR3 length: 15 residues. Per the germline V gene, CDR1 is SGDLS and CDR2 is YYNGEE. This CDR3 is CASSVEGTSVYEQYF. DNA of the CDR3: TGTGCCAGCAGCGTAGAGGGGACTAGCGTCTACGAGCAGTACTTC.

The CDR3 sequence: CATSRDRYSVGYNEQFF. As DNA, the CDR3 is TGTGCCACCAGCAGAGATCGGTATAGCGTAGGGTACAATGAGCAGTTCTTC. V usage is TRBV15 and J usage is TRBJ2-1; D is possibly TRBD2 (5 bases). The CDR3 sequence is 17 residues long. The germline V gene has CDR1 LNHNV and CDR2 YYDKDF (reference sequence). The V and J ends lost 0 bases and 4 bases respectively, with 16 bases between them.

This rearrangement joins TRBV10-3 to TRBJ2-1; D is possibly TRBD2 (6 bases). Germline-derived CDR1 and CDR2 are ENHRY and SYGVKD. Trimming cost V 2 bases and J 0 bases, with 20 bases left between them. This CDR3 is 19 amino acids long. The CDR3 sequence: CAISESGDSPPSSYNEQFF. The CDR3 DNA reads TGTGCCATCAGTGAGAGTGGGGACTCGCCTCCTAGCTCCTACAATGAGCAGTTCTTC.

The rearrangement joins TRBV19 to TRBJ2-7; D is unclear. The CDR3 totals 15 residues. V lost 3 bases and J lost 1, with 13 bases in between. Germline V CDR1 and CDR2: LNHDA, SQIVND (reference sequence). CDR3 in DNA: TGTGCCAGTAGTATTATTGGTACAGATTCCTACGAGCAGTACTTC. Its translation: CASSIIGTDSYEQYF.

This clone was observed once. The chain carries TRBV19 and TRBJ2-7; 12 nucleotides line up with TRBD1. The CDR3 length is 14 residues. Germline CDR1 is LNHDA and CDR2 is SQIVND (reference sequence). J was trimmed by 7 bases and V by 5 bases; bases with no gene match: 6. Here the CDR3 DNA reads TGTGCCAGTAGTGCCCGGGACAGGGGGCCTGAGCAGTACTTC. Encoded protein: CASSARDRGPEQYF.

This chain links TRBV7-9 with TRBJ2-3, with unresolved D. The ends were cut back, 1 base at V and 2 bases at J, with 10 bases in the middle. The CDR3 has 15 amino acids. Germline values: CDR1 SEHNR, CDR2 FQNEAQ (reference sequence). The DNA for the CDR3 is TGTGCCAGCAGCTTAGTTCTGACAAACACAGATACGCAGTATTTT. Encoded protein: CASSLVLTNTDTQYF.

Notes on this clone: Other DNA sequences in this sample translate to the same CDR3. Written as DNA, the CDR3 is TGTGCCAGCAGCTTAGTCGAGTCCTACGAGCAGTACTTC. It specifies CASSLVESYEQYF. V is TRBV7-9 and J is TRBJ2-7; no definite D call. V lost 1 base to trimming and J lost 1 base, with 5 bases between them. Germline CDR1 reads SEHNR; CDR2 reads FQNEAQ (reference sequence). The CDR3 is 13 amino acids.

This clone was seen only a few times. CDR3 in amino acids: CASITDVAYGYTF. The CDR3 DNA reads TGTGCCAGCATCACGGACGTCGCCTATGGCTACACCTTC. The chain links TRBV28 to TRBJ1-2; D is unclear. Trimming stripped 7 bases from V and 4 bases from J, with 13 bases between. Germline V gives CDR1 MDHEN, CDR2 SYDVKM. The CDR3 covers 13 residues.

The rearrangement uses TRBV9 and TRBJ2-2; D possibly matches TRBD1 or TRBD2 (5 bases each). CDR3 length: 17 residues. The V gene lost 4 bases and the J gene lost 3 bases, with 19 bases spanning the gap. Germline CDR1 is SGDLS and CDR2 is YYNGEE. The CDR3 DNA reads TGTGCCAGCAGCTTTCTATATGAGGGGCCGGACACCGGGGAGCTGTTTTTT. It is translated as CASSFLYEGPDTGELFF.

The gene calls are TRBV5-4 and TRBJ2-5; D assignment may be TRBD1 or TRBD2 (5 bases each). CDR1 and CDR2 (germline): SGHNT, YYREEE (reference sequence). This CDR3 has 14 residues. Trimming shortened V by 1 base and J by 2 bases, and 9 bases separated the two germline ends. The CDR3 DNA is TGTGCCAGCAGCTTGTCGTGGGGGCAAGAGACCCAGTACTTC. Translating gives CASSLSWGQETQYF.

This rearrangement joins TRBV5-6 to TRBJ2-7, with D perhaps given as TRBD1 or TRBD2 (6 bases each). Germline assignment: CDR1 SGHDT and CDR2 YYEEEE. With 1 base removed from V and 3 bases from J, the gap between germline ends came to 17 bases. This CDR3 is built from 16 residues. The CDR3 DNA reads TGTGCCAGCAGCTTGCTGGCCCTCGGAGGGGGCTACGAGCAGTACTTC. This gives the protein CASSLLALGGGYEQYF.

The V and J genes are TRBV5-4 and TRBJ2-2, with 14 bases identical to TRBD2. CDR1 SGHNT and CDR2 YYREEE come from the germline V gene (reference sequence). This CDR3 contains 16 residues. J gave up 4 bases and V 4 bases, and 3 bases lay outside the gene matches. CDR3 protein: CASSGGLAGGTGELFF. CDR3 in DNA: TGTGCCAGCAGCGGAGGACTAGCGGGAGGCACCGGGGAGCTGTTTTTT.

This chain joins TRBV27 and TRBJ2-7; D possibly corresponds to TRBD2 (6 bases). This CDR3 region has 16 residues. Trimming cost V 4 bases and J 4 bases, with 20 bases left between them. Germline V gene lookup returns CDR1 MNHEY and CDR2 SMNVEV (reference sequence). CDR3 amino acids: CASSSFQGLSSYEQYF. The CDR3 coding sequence is TGTGCCAGCAGTTCTTTCCAGGGACTTTCGTCGTACGAGCAGTACTTC.

Only one count was recorded for this clone. The rearrangement uses TRBV27 and TRBJ2-7; 10 bases match TRBD1. CDR3 length equals 15 residues. The junction had 5 bases not matched to a gene; V was cut back by 1 base and J by 5 bases. Germline CDR1 MNHEY, CDR2 SMNVEV (reference sequence). The CDR3 is CASSLLGQGFDEQYF. CDR3 in DNA: TGTGCCAGCAGTTTATTGGGACAGGGGTTTGACGAGCAGTACTTC.

This clone appeared a single time. The chain uses TRBV19 and TRBJ2-2, with D unresolved. In germline, CDR1 is LNHDA, CDR2 SQIVND (reference sequence). The CDR3 contains 13 residues. V was trimmed by 2 bases and J by 8 bases, leaving 9 bases between them. The CDR3: CASSILAAGELFF. For the CDR3, the DNA is TGTGCCAGTAGTATATTGGCAGCGGGGGAGCTGTTTTTT.

Comment on this clone: Other DNA sequences within the sample encode an identical CDR3. The chain links TRBV11-3 to TRBJ2-7, with D possibly TRBD1 on 5 matching bases. Trimming left V 6 bases short and J 3 bases short, with 12 bases between. Per the germline V gene, CDR1 is SGHNT and CDR2 is YENEEA. The CDR3 sequence is 13 residues long. CDR3 loop: CASSLTASYEQYF. CDR3 nucleotides: TGTGCCAGCAGTTTGACAGCGAGCTACGAGCAGTACTTC. Full variable domain (missing parts from reference TRBV11-3 and TRBJ2-7): EAGVVQSPRYKIIEKKQPVAFWCNPISGHNTLYWYLQNLGQGPELLIRYENEEAVDDSQLPKDRFSAERLKGVDSTLKIQPAELGDSAVYLCASSLTASYEQYFGPGTRLTVT.

The rearrangement joins TRBV20-1 to TRBJ2-1; weak D call: TRBD1 (5 bases). The germline V gene has CDR1 DFQATT and CDR2 SNEGSKA (reference sequence). V shed 3 bases and J shed 9 bases, with 9 bases lying between them. The CDR3 spans 11 residues. CDR3 in DNA: TGCAGTGCTAGGGGCAGGGCTGAGCAGTTCTTC. Translating it yields CSARGRAEQFF.